The clone carrying this T cell receptor (beta chain) was detected once. The target antigen is unknown. The data were obtained in a study of CD8+ T cells in alopecia areata. The treatment is: oral pan-JAK inhibitor, 5-10 mg twice daily. The researchers isolated CD4+ and CD8+ T cells from PBMCs by sorting. Reverse transcribed after extraction, RNA yielded cDNA as the sequencing template. Sequencing used immunoSEQ multiplex PCR; TCRdb keeps in-frame clones, though not all of them. Of some 150,000 clones in the sample, around 58% were seen once. Study results and limitations: Relative to normal scalp, lesional scalp, especially alopecia totalis/universalis, showed higher clonality. Mice gave a clearer picture of TCR sharing than patients did, possibly for HLA-related reasons. Scalp sequencing captures resident alphabeta T cells of normal skin too.

CDR3 length: 13 amino acids. Germline V gene data show CDR1 as SGHAT and CDR2 as FQNNGV. Trimming stripped 5 bases from V and 7 bases from J, with 12 bases between. The chain couples TRBV11-2 to TRBJ2-1, with D perhaps being TRBD1 or TRBD2 (6 bases each). The sample consisted of CD4+ T cells sorted from blood, taken at approximately week 56, from a patient treated with tofacitinib. This receptor was taken from a human donor with alopecia areata. For the CDR3, the DNA is TGTGCCAGCAGCGGGGGGCTCCTGAATGAGCAGTTCTTC. Translating gives CASSGGLLNEQFF.